The source of this T cell receptor beta chain is a study of blood T cell repertoires in COVID-19. Across the whole study: Sites across the United States, Italy and Spain contributed samples from acute and convalescent COVID-19. Sources were T cells, B-cell-depleted T cells, or PBMCs; the material itself was cDNA or gDNA.

CDR1 and CDR2 (germline): MDHEN, SYDVKM. Trimming took 8 bases from V and 4 from J; bases not matched to a gene: 9. This CDR3 region has 14 residues. Authors' analysis steps: Amplifying reference gene primers gave estimates of nucleated cell counts. The table came from immunoSEQ multiplex PCR; TCRdb's copy has only in-frame clones and leaves some out. V and J calls plus clone size are reproduced from that table; the DNA served to infer D and trimming. The sample lists approximately 50,000 clones, more than 80% occurring once. Source material: peripheral blood. The genes are TRBV28 and TRBJ2-7; 9 bases map to TRBD1. The sequence was collected from a man aged 60 to 69 with acute or convalescent COVID-19. CDR3 loop: CASGRQGVSYEQYF. The CDR3, as DNA: TGTGCCAGCGGCCGACAGGGGGTTTCGTACGAGCAGTACTTC.